This T cell receptor beta chain emerged from a study of vaccination and CD4 T cells after COVID-19. In the study overall: The authors used overlapping spike peptides from SARS-CoV-2, HCoV-NL63, HCoV-OC43 and HCoV-229E to stimulate cells. The control cultures got either a CEFX pool, an HIV-1 Nef pool, or no peptide at all.

Cultured CD4+ T cell DNA was sequenced using the Oncomine TCR Beta short-read assay. MiXCR, applied by TCRdb to the PCR reads, yields one record per CDR3 protein. The data contain 20,000 to 25,000 distinct CDR3 sequences, under 55% of them singletons. Remarks on this clonotype: Its antigen is not identified.

The treatment was: 10-day PBMC culture with coronavirus spike peptide pools or control peptides (ViraFEST assay). ViraFEST relied on peptide pools to expand antigen-specific T cells; the TCRs were sequenced afterward. By negative selection, CD4+ T cells were isolated once culture had run for approximately 9 days. The CDR3 is 16 residues long. The germline V gene has CDR1 KGHDR and CDR2 SFDVKD. The V end was cut by 4 bases, the J end by 0 bases, with 15 bases between. The chain carries TRBV24-1 and TRBJ2-7, with a tentative D call TRBD1 (6 bases). Sequenced material: CD4+ T cells from blood, cultured in vitro, taken before SARS-CoV-2 vaccination. The clonotype comes from a human donor who received a COVID-19 vaccine. The CDR3 DNA sequence: TGTGCCACCAGTGACTCAAAGGGGGATGTCTCCTACGAGCAGTACTTC. The encoded protein is CATSDSKGDVSYEQYF.